The rows below give T cell receptor beta chains drawn from one sample of a study of blood T cell repertoires in COVID-19. The repertoire was sequenced with immunoSEQ multiplex PCR; TCRdb's copy has only in-frame clones and lacks some. Of some 96,000 clones in the sample, roughly 80% were seen once. The sample consisted of peripheral blood. These receptors originate from a woman in her seventies with acute or convalescent COVID-19. Each CDR3 is given with its conserved first and last residue. A D gene is named only where the DNA matches it firmly. The listing skips clone size in some rows; elsewhere it reads once, few, many or a size class.

j_call | d_call | clone_size | v_call | cdr3_nt | cdr3_aa
TRBJ1-1 | TRBD1 | - | TRBV5-5 | TGTGCCAGCAGCTTCGAAAGGACAGGGGGCAGAACTGAAGCTTTCTTT | CASSFERTGGRTEAFF
TRBJ2-7 | TRBD2 | few | TRBV6-6 | TGTGCCAGCAGCGGTAGCGGGGGGTTTTTCTACGAGCAGTACTTC | CASSGSGGFFYEQYF
TRBJ2-1 | TRBD2 | - | TRBV7-8 | TGTGCCAGCAGCTTAGTGGGCGCGGGGGACTCCTACAATGAGCAGTTCTTC | CASSLVGAGDSYNEQFF
TRBJ2-5 | TRBD2 | - | TRBV5-4 | TGTGCCAGCAGCCTTTGGGGGGGGGAGACCCAGTACTTC | CASSLWGGETQYF
TRBJ2-1 | TRBD2 | - | TRBV5-1 | TGCGCCAGCAGCTTTGAGGGTGGACTAGCGGGGGGCCATGGGCAGTTCTTC | CASSFEGGLAGGHGQFF
TRBJ2-7 | TRBD2 | - | TRBV13 | TGTGCCAGCAGCTTAGGCGGGAGGCCAGGGATCCTCTCCTACGAGCAGTACTTC | CASSLGGRPGILSYEQYF
TRBJ2-3 | TRBD2 | - | TRBV25-1 | TGTGCCAGCAGTGGACTAGCGGGGCTAGATACGCAGTATTTT | CASSGLAGLDTQYF
TRBJ2-3 | - | - | TRBV10-1 | TGCGCCAGCAGTGATAACACAGATACGCAGTATTTT | CASSDNTDTQYF
TRBJ1-1 | TRBD1 | - | TRBV25-1 | TGTGCCAGCATTGGGACAGGGACCATTGAAGCTTTCTTT | CASIGTGTIEAFF
TRBJ1-4 | - | once | TRBV5-1 | TGCGCCAGCAGCTTGGGGACAGTAGGTGAAAAACTGTTTTTT | CASSLGTVGEKLFF
TRBJ2-7 | TRBD1 | - | TRBV11-2 | TGTGCCAGCAGCTCTCTAGGACAGGGCGAGCAGTACTTC | CASSSLGQGEQYF
TRBJ1-2 | TRBD1 | - | TRBV28 | TGTGCCAGCGAGGGACAGGGCCGGGGCTACACCTTC | CASEGQGRGYTF
TRBJ2-5 | - | - | TRBV5-8 | TGTGCCAGCAGCTTGGCCGGGACAAAAGAGACCCAGTACTTC | CASSLAGTKETQYF
TRBJ1-6 | TRBD1 | - | TRBV7-8 | TGTGCCAGCAGCTCAGTGACAGGGGTTAATTCACCCCTCCACTTT | CASSSVTGVNSPLHF
TRBJ1-2 | - | - | TRBV19 | TGTGCCAGTAGTATCGGCGGCTACGCCTATGGCTACACCTTC | CASSIGGYAYGYTF
TRBJ1-5 | TRBD1 | - | TRBV7-9 | TGTGCCAGCAGCAATATATGGGACAGCTTCGATCAGCCCCAGCATTTT | CASSNIWDSFDQPQHF
TRBJ1-2 | - | - | TRBV4-1 | TGCGCCAGCAGCCAAGATCCGCGGTTGCCGGGTTATGGCTACACCTTC | CASSQDPRLPGYGYTF
TRBJ1-1 | - | - | TRBV29-1 | TGCAGCGTAAGACAGGCGATGAACACTGAAGCTTTCTTT | CSVRQAMNTEAFF
TRBJ2-1 | TRBD1 | - | TRBV5-1 | TGCGCCAGCAGCGCCACAGGGGATCTGGACAATGAGCAGTTCTTC | CASSATGDLDNEQFF
TRBJ1-5 | - | - | TRBV6-5 | TGTGCCAGCAGCGGGAGTTTCAGCAATCAGCCCCAGCATTTT | CASSGSFSNQPQHF
TRBJ1-1 | - | few | TRBV9 | TGTGCCAGCAGCCCTAGACAGGCCTATGCGGGCACTGAAGCTTTCTTT | CASSPRQAYAGTEAFF
TRBJ1-6 | TRBD1 | - | TRBV2 | TGTGCCAGCAGTGTCACAGGGGCTGGGGCTAATTCACCCCTCCACTTT | CASSVTGAGANSPLHF
TRBJ2-7 | TRBD2 | - | TRBV30 | TGTGCCTGGAGTGTTAGCGGGGACCACGAGCAGTACTTC | CAWSVSGDHEQYF
TRBJ1-2 | TRBD1 | once | TRBV5-1 | TGCGCCAGCAGCTTTACAGGGGAGCACTATGGCTACACCTTC | CASSFTGEHYGYTF
TRBJ1-2 | TRBD1 | once | TRBV7-9 | TGTGCCAGCAGCGGGGGACAGGGCCAGCCGGGCTACACCTTC | CASSGGQGQPGYTF
TRBJ2-3 | - | - | TRBV11-3 | TGTGCCAGCAGCTCCCGGGGGACAGAAATTACAGATACGCAGTATTTT | CASSSRGTEITDTQYF
TRBJ1-5 | - | once | TRBV29-1 | TGCAGCGTGACTACAATGGCGGCTGCGGGTCAGCCCCAGCATTTT | CSVTTMAAAGQPQHF